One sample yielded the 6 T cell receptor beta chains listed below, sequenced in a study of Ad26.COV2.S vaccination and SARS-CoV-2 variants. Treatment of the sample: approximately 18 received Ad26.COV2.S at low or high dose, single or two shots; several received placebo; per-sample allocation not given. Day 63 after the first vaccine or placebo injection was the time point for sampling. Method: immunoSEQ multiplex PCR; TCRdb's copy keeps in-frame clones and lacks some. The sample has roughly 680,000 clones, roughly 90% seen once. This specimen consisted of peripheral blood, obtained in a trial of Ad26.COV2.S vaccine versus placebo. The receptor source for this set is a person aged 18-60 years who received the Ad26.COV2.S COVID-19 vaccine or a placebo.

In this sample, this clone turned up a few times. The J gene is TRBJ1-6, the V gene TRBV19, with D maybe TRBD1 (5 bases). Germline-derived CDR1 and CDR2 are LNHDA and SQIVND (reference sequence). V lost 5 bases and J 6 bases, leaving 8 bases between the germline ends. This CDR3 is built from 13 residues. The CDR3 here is CASSQGGNSPLHF. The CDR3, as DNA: TGTGCCAGTAGTCAGGGAGGTAATTCACCCCTCCACTTT.

CDR3 residues: CASSIDPGKADTQYF. Here the CDR3 DNA reads TGTGCCAGTAGTATAGATCCAGGGAAGGCAGATACGCAGTATTTT. V is TRBV19 and J is TRBJ2-3; TRBD1 is a possible D gene (5 bases). Germline values: CDR1 LNHDA, CDR2 SQIVND (reference sequence). V lost 0 bases to trimming and J lost 4 bases, with 11 bases between them. This CDR3 is 15 amino acids long.

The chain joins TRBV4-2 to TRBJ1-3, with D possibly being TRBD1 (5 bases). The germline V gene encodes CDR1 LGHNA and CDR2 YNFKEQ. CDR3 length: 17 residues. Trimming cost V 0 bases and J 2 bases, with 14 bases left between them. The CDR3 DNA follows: TGTGCCAGCAGCCAAGATCGGGGGTCTGGCACTGGAAACACCATATATTTT. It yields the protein CASSQDRGSGTGNTIYF.

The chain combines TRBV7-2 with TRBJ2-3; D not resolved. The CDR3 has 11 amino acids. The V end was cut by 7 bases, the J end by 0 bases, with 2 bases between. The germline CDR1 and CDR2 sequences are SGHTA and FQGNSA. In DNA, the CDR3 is TGTGCCAGCACCAGCACAGATACGCAGTATTTT. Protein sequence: CASTSTDTQYF.

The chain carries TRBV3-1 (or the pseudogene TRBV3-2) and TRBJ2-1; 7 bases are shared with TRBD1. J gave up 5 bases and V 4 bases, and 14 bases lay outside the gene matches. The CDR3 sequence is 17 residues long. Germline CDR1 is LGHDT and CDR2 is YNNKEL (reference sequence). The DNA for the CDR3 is TGTGCCAGCAGCCCTATTCGGACAGGTACGGGCCACAATGAGCAGTTCTTC. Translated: CASSPIRTGTGHNEQFF.

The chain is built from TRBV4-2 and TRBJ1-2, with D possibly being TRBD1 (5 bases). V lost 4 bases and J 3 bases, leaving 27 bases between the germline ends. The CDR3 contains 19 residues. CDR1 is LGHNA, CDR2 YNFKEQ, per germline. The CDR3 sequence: CASSPDFTGANHLDYGYTF. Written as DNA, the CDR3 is TGTGCCAGCAGCCCTGACTTTACAGGCGCAAATCATCTTGACTATGGCTACACCTTC.